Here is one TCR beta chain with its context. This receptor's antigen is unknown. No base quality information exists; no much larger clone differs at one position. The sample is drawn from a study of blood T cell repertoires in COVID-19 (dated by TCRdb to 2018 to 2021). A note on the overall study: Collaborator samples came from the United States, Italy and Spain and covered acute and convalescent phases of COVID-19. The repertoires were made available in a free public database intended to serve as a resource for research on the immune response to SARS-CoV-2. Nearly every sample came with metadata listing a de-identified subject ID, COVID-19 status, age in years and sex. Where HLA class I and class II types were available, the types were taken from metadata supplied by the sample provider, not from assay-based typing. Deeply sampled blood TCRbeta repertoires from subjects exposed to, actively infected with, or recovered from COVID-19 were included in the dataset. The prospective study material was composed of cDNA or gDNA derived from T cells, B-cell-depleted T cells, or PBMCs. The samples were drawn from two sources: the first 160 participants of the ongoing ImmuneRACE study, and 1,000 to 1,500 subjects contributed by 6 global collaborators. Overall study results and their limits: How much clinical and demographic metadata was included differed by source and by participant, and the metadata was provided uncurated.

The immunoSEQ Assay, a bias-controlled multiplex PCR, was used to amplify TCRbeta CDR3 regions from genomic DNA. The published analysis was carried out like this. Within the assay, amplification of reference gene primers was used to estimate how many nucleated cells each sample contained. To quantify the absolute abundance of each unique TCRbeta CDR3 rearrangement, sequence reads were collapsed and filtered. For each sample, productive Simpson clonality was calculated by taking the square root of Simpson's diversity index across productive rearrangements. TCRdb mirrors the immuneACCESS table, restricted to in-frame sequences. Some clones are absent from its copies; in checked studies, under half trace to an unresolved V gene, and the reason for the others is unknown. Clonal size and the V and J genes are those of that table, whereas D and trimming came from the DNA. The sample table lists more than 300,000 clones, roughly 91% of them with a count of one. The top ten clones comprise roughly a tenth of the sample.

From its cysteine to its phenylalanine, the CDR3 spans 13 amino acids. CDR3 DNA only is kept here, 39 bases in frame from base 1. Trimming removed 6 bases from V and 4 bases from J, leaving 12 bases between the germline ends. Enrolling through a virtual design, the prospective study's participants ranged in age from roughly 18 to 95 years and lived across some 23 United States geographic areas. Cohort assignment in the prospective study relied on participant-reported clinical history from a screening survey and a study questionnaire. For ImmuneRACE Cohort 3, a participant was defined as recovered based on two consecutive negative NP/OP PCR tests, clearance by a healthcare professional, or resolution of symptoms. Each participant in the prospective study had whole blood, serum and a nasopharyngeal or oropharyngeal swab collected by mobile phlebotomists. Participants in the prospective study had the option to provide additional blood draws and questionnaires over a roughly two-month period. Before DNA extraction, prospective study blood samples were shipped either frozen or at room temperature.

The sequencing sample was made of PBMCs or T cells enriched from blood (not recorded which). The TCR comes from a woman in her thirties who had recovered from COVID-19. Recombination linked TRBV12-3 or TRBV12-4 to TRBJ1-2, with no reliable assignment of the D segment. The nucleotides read TGTGCCAGCAGCCCACAGAATCTCTATGGCTACACCTTC. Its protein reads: CASSPQNLYGYTF.